One sample yielded the 31 T cell receptor beta chains listed below, sequenced in a study of Ad26.COV2.S vaccination and SARS-CoV-2 variants. Sample treatment: roughly 20 received Ad26.COV2.S at low or high dose, single or two shots; about 5 received placebo; per-sample allocation not given. Samples came from day 63 after the first vaccine or placebo injection. Method: immunoSEQ multiplex PCR; TCRdb's copy keeps in-frame clones and lacks some. The data show about 350,000 clones, approximately 86% seen once. The sequencing used peripheral blood, collected in a trial of Ad26.COV2.S vaccine versus placebo. These receptors originate from a person aged 18-60 years who received the Ad26.COV2.S COVID-19 vaccine or a placebo.

The chain combines TRBV18 with TRBJ2-7; D call uncertain. Trimming removed 0 bases from V and 2 bases from J, with 8 bases in between. From germline, CDR1 is KGHSH and CDR2 LQKENI. CDR3 length: 14 amino acids. CDR3 protein: CASSPPAVPYEQYF. DNA for the CDR3: TGTGCCAGCTCACCACCGGCAGTACCCTACGAGCAGTACTTC.

This clone was picked up one time. The gene calls are TRBV5-1 and TRBJ1-2, with 7 nucleotides matching TRBD1. Germline trimming cut 4 bases from V and 8 bases from J; bases unmatched to any gene: 14. The CDR3 runs to 15 residues. CDR1 is SGHRS, CDR2 YFSETQ, per germline. The CDR3 region has the DNA TGCGCCAGCAGCCCCAGGGAGGGGGCTCAGGGAGGCTACACCTTC. This codes for CASSPREGAQGGYTF.

V and J are TRBV7-9 and TRBJ2-1, with D possibly matching TRBD1 (5 bases). Looked up from germline, CDR1 is SEHNR and CDR2 is FQNEAQ (reference sequence). The CDR3 runs 16 residues. V lost 1 base, J lost 8 bases, and 18 bases lay in between. This chain's CDR3 is CASSLGVGVDRDEQFF. For the CDR3, the DNA is TGTGCCAGCAGCTTAGGAGTAGGGGTGGATAGGGATGAGCAGTTCTTC.

The CDR3: CASSFTSSYEQYF. CDR3 sequence (DNA): TGTGCCAGCAGCTTCACGAGCTCCTACGAGCAGTACTTC. This chain connects TRBV7-9 to TRBJ2-7; D remains ambiguous. Germline-derived CDR1 and CDR2 are SEHNR and FQNEAQ (reference sequence). This CDR3 is 13 amino acids long. Trimming took off 3 bases at V and 0 bases at J, with 6 bases between the two ends.

This clone was seen more than once but under ten times. J is TRBJ1-4 and V is TRBV4-2; no definite D call. Looked up from germline, CDR1 is LGHNA and CDR2 is YNFKEQ. The CDR3 contains 13 residues. V lost 3 bases, J lost 5 bases, and 7 bases lay in between. The CDR3 reads CASSQQWNEKLFF. In nucleotides, the CDR3 is TGTGCCAGCAGCCAGCAGTGGAATGAAAAACTGTTTTTT.

V is TRBV24-1 and J is TRBJ2-7, with D perhaps matching TRBD1 (6 bases). V lost 9 bases to trimming and J lost 1 base, with 12 bases between them. The CDR3 covers 13 residues. Germline-derived CDR1 and CDR2 are KGHDR and SFDVKD. CDR3 sequence reads: CATSPRGSYEQYF. The CDR3 DNA reads as TGTGCCACCTCACCCAGGGGTTCCTACGAGCAGTACTTC.

The gene calls are TRBV7-9 and TRBJ2-2; 9 nucleotides align to TRBD1. Germline CDR1 reads SEHNR; CDR2 reads FQNEAQ (reference sequence). There are 18 residues in the CDR3. Trimming cost V 3 bases and J 6 bases; bases outside gene matches: 14. The CDR3 DNA sequence: TGTGCCAGCAGCTTTTCAATAACCGGGACAGGGTTCGCCGGGGAGCTGTTTTTT. Its protein is CASSFSITGTGFAGELFF. The variable domain in full, completed from reference TRBV7-9 and TRBJ2-2, reads DTGVSQNPRHKITKRGQNVTFRCDPISEHNRLYWYRQTLGQGPEFLTYFQNEAQLEKSRLLSDRFSAERPKGSFSTLEIQRTEQGDSAMYLCASSFSITGTGFAGELFFGEGSRLTVL.

The chain carries TRBV6-5 and TRBJ1-1, with D possibly being TRBD1 (5 bases). The CDR3 runs 13 residues. Germline lookup yields CDR1 MNHEY and CDR2 SVGAGI. Trimming removed 8 bases at V and 3 bases at J, with 13 bases between. As DNA, the CDR3 is TGTGCCAGCGCGGGGCGCTGGGACACTGAAGCTTTCTTT. Its translation is CASAGRWDTEAFF.

This clone turned up a few times. This chain links TRBV4-1 with TRBJ2-5; D gene unclear. The length of the CDR3 is 13 residues. Per the germline V gene, CDR1 is MGHRA and CDR2 is YSYEKL. Trimming removed 1 base from V and 7 bases from J, with 10 bases in between. The CDR3 protein is CASSQVPKGTQYF. The DNA for the CDR3 is TGCGCCAGCAGCCAAGTACCCAAGGGGACCCAGTACTTC.

The chain has TRBV25-1 and TRBJ2-5, with 10 bases aligning to TRBD1. V was pared by 3 bases and J by 5 bases, with 9 bases of the junction left unmatched. The V gene's germline CDR1 is MGHDK and CDR2 SYGVNS. The CDR3 contains 16 residues. The DNA of the CDR3 is TGTGCCAGCAGTGAGACAGGGGGCTCTCTAGGGGAGACCCAGTACTTC. Translation: CASSETGGSLGETQYF.

The chain uses TRBV28 and TRBJ2-5, with D possibly being TRBD2 (5 bases). Trimming stripped 6 bases from V and 6 bases from J, with 11 bases between. Germline loops: CDR1 MDHEN, CDR2 SYDVKM. This CDR3 is 12 amino acids long. The CDR3 nucleotides read TGTGCCAGCAGGGGCAGCGGCCAGACCCAGTACTTC. Amino acids: CASRGSGQTQYF. The whole variable domain, filled in from reference TRBV28 and TRBJ2-5, reads DVKVTQSSRYLVKRTGEKVFLECVQDMDHENMFWYRQDPGLGLRLIYFSYDVKMKEKGDIPEGYSVSREKKERFSLILESASTNQTSMYLCASRGSGQTQYFGPGTRLLVL.

The chain combines TRBV5-4 with TRBJ2-3; 10 bases are shared with TRBD2. The CDR3 is made up of 15 amino acids. CDR1 is SGHNT and CDR2 is YYREEE in the germline V gene (reference sequence). V lost 3 bases to trimming and J lost 6 bases; unmatched junction nucleotides: 7. In DNA, the CDR3 is TGTGCCAGCAGCTCCGTCCAGCGGGGGGGTGATACGCAGTATTTT. Encoded protein: CASSSVQRGGDTQYF.

The chain has TRBV7-9 and TRBJ2-7; D possibly uses TRBD1 or TRBD2 (5 bases each). The CDR3 has 15 amino acids. Trimming shortened V by 3 bases and J by 1 base, and 13 bases separated the two germline ends. The germline gives CDR1 SEHNR, CDR2 FQNEAQ (reference sequence). CDR3 protein: CASSFYGDPSYEQYF. CDR3 DNA: TGTGCCAGCAGCTTTTATGGGGACCCTTCCTACGAGCAGTACTTC.

The chain has TRBV5-3 and TRBJ1-6; 7 bases fit TRBD1. TRBV5-3 qualifies as an ORF whose function is uncertain. V lost 2 bases to trimming and J lost 0 bases; unmatched junction nucleotides: 17. CDR3 length: 21 amino acids. CDR3 sequence: CARSFSPRDRLLSSYNSPLHF. CDR3 DNA sequence: TGTGCCAGAAGCTTCTCCCCCCGGGACAGACTTTTAAGCTCCTATAATTCACCCCTCCACTTT.

The CDR3 region is CASSSSSGFYNEQFF. The CDR3 nucleotides read TGCGCCAGCAGCTCCTCTAGCGGCTTTTACAATGAGCAGTTCTTC. V gene TRBV5-1 combines with J gene TRBJ2-1, with TRBD2 identical over 7 bases. CDR3 length: 15 amino acids. V lost 3 bases and J lost 4; bases outside the gene matches: 7. Germline CDR1 and CDR2: SGHRS and YFSETQ.

The V gene is TRBV27, the J gene TRBJ1-1; D perhaps matches TRBD1 (5 bases). The CDR3 runs to 15 residues. Trimming took 5 bases from V and 1 from J, leaving 14 bases between them. The V gene's germline CDR1 is MNHEY and CDR2 SMNVEV (reference sequence). CDR3 DNA: TGTGCCAGCAGTCACCTTGACAGTCGGAACACTGAAGCTTTCTTT. Encoded protein: CASSHLDSRNTEAFF.

This chain connects TRBV5-1 to TRBJ2-7; D unresolved. The CDR3 is made up of 14 amino acids. The germline V gene encodes CDR1 SGHRS and CDR2 YFSETQ. Deletions cut 4 bases from V and 0 bases from J, with 11 bases between. CDR3 in amino acids: CASSVAWDSYEQYF. For the CDR3, the DNA is TGCGCCAGCAGCGTCGCGTGGGACTCCTACGAGCAGTACTTC.

The V call is TRBV6-5, the J call TRBJ1-2, with D possibly being TRBD1 (6 bases). CDR1 MNHEY and CDR2 SVGAGI come from the germline V gene. The CDR3 length is 14 residues. V was trimmed by 5 bases and J by 2 bases, leaving 12 bases between them. The CDR3 sequence: CASSHGQTNYGYTF. CDR3 nucleotides: TGTGCCAGCAGTCACGGACAGACCAACTATGGCTACACCTTC.

This clone was seen a single time. This chain joins TRBV7-7 and TRBJ2-3; D is ambiguous. The germline V and J ends were trimmed by 5 bases and 4 bases, with 16 bases remaining between them. This CDR3 is built from 15 residues. Germline CDR1 SSHAT, CDR2 FNYEAQ (reference sequence). The CDR3 sequence: CASSPDGLGADTQYF. The CDR3 DNA sequence: TGTGCCAGCAGCCCTGACGGGCTTGGTGCAGATACGCAGTATTTT.

This chain uses TRBV7-9 with TRBJ1-2; 8 nucleotides match TRBD1. Unmatched junction bases numbered 2, after V lost 5 bases and J lost 3 bases. CDR1 is SEHNR and CDR2 is FQNEAQ in the germline V gene (reference sequence). There are 13 residues in the CDR3. The CDR3 is CASSPDRDYGYTF. CDR3 bases: TGTGCCAGCAGCCCGGACAGGGACTATGGCTACACCTTC.

The rearrangement uses TRBV3-1 (or the pseudogene TRBV3-2) and TRBJ2-1; 8 positions agree with TRBD2. CDR3 length: 16 residues. Germline V gives CDR1 LGHDT, CDR2 YNNKEL (reference sequence). The ends lost 3 bases at V and 5 bases at J; junction bases unmatched: 9. As DNA, the CDR3 is TGTGCCAGCAGCCAGCCCGGGAGGGGGGGGGACAATGAGCAGTTCTTC. Residues: CASSQPGRGGDNEQFF.

The chain carries TRBV5-1 and TRBJ2-2, with D perhaps being TRBD1 or TRBD2 (7 bases each). This CDR3 spans 14 amino acids. Germline CDR1 is SGHRS and CDR2 is YFSETQ. The ends were cut back, 5 bases at V and 2 bases at J, with 10 bases in the middle. CDR3 protein: CASRGGGNTGELFF. The CDR3 nucleotides are TGCGCCAGCAGGGGAGGGGGCAACACCGGGGAGCTGTTTTTT.

The V call is TRBV2, the J call TRBJ2-1; TRBD1 agrees at 9 bases. The V and J ends lost 2 bases and 6 bases, in that order; junction bases with no gene match: 5. This CDR3 is 15 amino acids long. Germline values: CDR1 SNHLY, CDR2 FYNNEI. The CDR3 DNA reads TGTGCCAGCAGTGAAACAGGGGGCGCTTTCAATGAGCAGTTCTTC. Translated, it gives CASSETGGAFNEQFF.

This chain uses TRBV18 with TRBJ2-3; D is undetermined. V was shortened by 6 bases and J by 7 bases, with 17 bases between the two germline ends. Germline-derived CDR1 and CDR2 are KGHSH and LQKENI. The CDR3 has 14 amino acids. CDR3 amino acids: CASSSTSSTHTQYF. The DNA of the CDR3 is TGTGCCAGCTCTTCGACCTCTTCCACTCATACGCAGTATTTT. Drawing the rest from reference TRBV18 and TRBJ2-3, the complete variable domain is NAGVMQNPRHLVRRRGQEARLRCSPMKGHSHVYWYRQLPEEGLKFMVYLQKENIIDESGMPKERFSAEFPKEGPSILRIQQVVRGDSAAYFCASSSTSSTHTQYFGPGTRLTVL.

This clone was detected only once. This chain links TRBV7-9 with TRBJ2-1; unclear D gene. With 5 bases removed from V and 8 bases from J, the gap between germline ends came to 10 bases. CDR1 SEHNR and CDR2 FQNEAQ come from the germline V gene (reference sequence). The CDR3 has 12 amino acids. The CDR3 protein is CASSNQVYEQFF. The CDR3 coding sequence is TGTGCCAGCAGCAACCAGGTCTATGAGCAGTTCTTC.

The rearrangement uses TRBV4-3 and TRBJ1-2, with unresolved D. The CDR3 extends over 14 amino acids. Germline values: CDR1 LGHNA, CDR2 YSLEER. The germline V and J ends were trimmed by 0 bases and 4 bases, with 9 bases remaining between them. Here the CDR3 DNA reads TGCGCCAGCAGCCAAGATGTCGCAGCCTATGGCTACACCTTC. Translating it yields CASSQDVAAYGYTF.

The rearrangement joins TRBV3-1 (or the pseudogene TRBV3-2) to TRBJ2-3; D uncertain. The CDR3 is made up of 15 amino acids. Trimming shortened V by 1 base and J by 0 bases, and 8 bases separated the two germline ends. Germline V gene sequence: CDR1 LGHDT, CDR2 YNNKEL (reference sequence). The CDR3 DNA is TGTGCCAGCAGCCAAGTCGGGTATAGCACAGATACGCAGTATTTT. Translation gives CASSQVGYSTDTQYF.

The chain has TRBV7-9 and TRBJ2-1; TRBD2 is a possible D gene (6 bases). This CDR3 region has 14 residues. Germline-derived CDR1 and CDR2 are SEHNR and FQNEAQ (reference sequence). V was shortened by 2 bases and J by 5 bases, with 10 bases between the two germline ends. The CDR3: CASSLIGRNNEQFF. The CDR3 DNA follows: TGTGCCAGCAGCTTAATAGGGAGGAACAATGAGCAGTTCTTC.

This sequence joins TRBV4-1 and TRBJ1-3; no reliable D call. The V gene's germline CDR1 is MGHRA and CDR2 YSYEKL. V dropped 0 bases and J dropped 0 bases, with 9 bases sitting between them. The CDR3 extends over 16 amino acids. CDR3 DNA: TGCGCCAGCAGCCAAGAAGAAATCGGCTCTGGAAACACCATATATTTT. Its protein product is CASSQEEIGSGNTIYF.

The gene calls are TRBV6-2 or TRBV6-3 and TRBJ2-7; D unresolved. The germline V gene has CDR1 MNHEY and CDR2 SVGEGT. CDR3 length equals 15 residues. Trimming removed 3 bases from V and 2 bases from J, with 14 bases in between. The CDR3 loop reads CASSYYALDTYEQYF. As DNA, the CDR3 is TGTGCCAGCAGTTATTACGCCTTAGACACCTACGAGCAGTACTTC.

The rearrangement joins TRBV6-5 to TRBJ2-2, with a weak D call TRBD1 (5 bases). The CDR3 runs to 14 residues. Germline V lookup: CDR1 MNHEY, CDR2 SVGAGI. Trimming shortened V by 2 bases and J by 8 bases, and 12 bases separated the two germline ends. The CDR3 loop reads CASSYGGAGGELFF. CDR3 in DNA: TGTGCCAGCAGTTACGGCGGAGCAGGGGGGGAGCTGTTTTTT.